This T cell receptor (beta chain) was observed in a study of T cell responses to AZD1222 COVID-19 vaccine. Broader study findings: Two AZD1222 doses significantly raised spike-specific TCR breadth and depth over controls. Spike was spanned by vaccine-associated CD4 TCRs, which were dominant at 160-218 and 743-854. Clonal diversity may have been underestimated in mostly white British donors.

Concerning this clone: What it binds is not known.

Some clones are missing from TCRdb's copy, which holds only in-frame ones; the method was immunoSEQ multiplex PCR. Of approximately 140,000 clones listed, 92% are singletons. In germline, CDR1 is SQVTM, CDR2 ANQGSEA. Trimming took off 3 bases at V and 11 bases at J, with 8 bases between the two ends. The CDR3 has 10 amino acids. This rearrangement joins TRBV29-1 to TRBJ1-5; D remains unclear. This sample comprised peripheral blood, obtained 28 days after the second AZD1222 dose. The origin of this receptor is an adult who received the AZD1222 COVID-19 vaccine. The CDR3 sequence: CSVDDGTQHF. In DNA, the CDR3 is TGCAGCGTTGATGACGGGACCCAGCATTTT.